This is a list of T cell receptor beta chains from one sample in a study of T cell clones after liver transplantation. The data were produced by immunoSEQ multiplex PCR, yet TCRdb's version contains in-frame clones alone and is incomplete. The repertoire holds more than 65,000 clones, around 80% seen once, with roughly 0.87% in the top ten. This specimen consisted of CD4+ T cells from blood, obtained 12 months after liver transplant. These TCRs come from a human patient who received a liver transplant. Some T cells may arise from the graft donor. CDR3s include the opening cysteine and the closing phenylalanine or tryptophan. The D gene is left open where the match is weak. Size tells how often a clone was seen (once, few, many) or the class of an expanded clone, and some rows leave it out.

clone size: once
J gene: TRBJ1-3
D gene: NA
V gene: TRBV12-5
CDR3 DNA: TGTGCTAGTGGTTTGGTACTTTCAGGGACCTCTGGAAACACCATATATTTT
CDR3 protein: CASGLVLSGTSGNTIYF

clone size: NA
J gene: TRBJ2-7
D gene: NA
V gene: TRBV10-2
CDR3 DNA: TGCGCCAGCAGGCTTATGGAGGCAGGCGAGCAGTACTTC
CDR3 protein: CASRLMEAGEQYF

clone size: once
J gene: TRBJ2-3
D gene: TRBD1
V gene: TRBV5-1
CDR3 DNA: TGCGCCAGCAGCTCTGGACAGGCAGATACGCAGTATTTT
CDR3 protein: CASSSGQADTQYF

clone size: NA
J gene: TRBJ2-3
D gene: NA
V gene: TRBV2
CDR3 DNA: TGTGCCAGCAGTGCTGCAGGGGCGGGTGCAGATACGCAGTATTTT
CDR3 protein: CASSAAGAGADTQYF

clone size: NA
J gene: TRBJ1-4
D gene: NA
V gene: TRBV27
CDR3 DNA: TGTGCCAGCAGTTTACGGTCCAGGCAGGGAGGCGAAGGAAAACTGTTTTTT
CDR3 protein: CASSLRSRQGGEGKLFF

clone size: NA
J gene: TRBJ1-4
D gene: TRBD1
V gene: TRBV5-6
CDR3 DNA: TGTGCCAGCAGCGCGCTCATTGGGACAGGGACCGAAAAACTGTTTTTT
CDR3 protein: CASSALIGTGTEKLFF

clone size: few
J gene: TRBJ2-6
D gene: NA
V gene: TRBV19
CDR3 DNA: TGTGCCAGTAGTAGGACGGCGACCTCTGGGGCCAACGTCCTGACTTTC
CDR3 protein: CASSRTATSGANVLTF

clone size: NA
J gene: TRBJ1-2
D gene: NA
V gene: TRBV7-9
CDR3 DNA: TGTGCCAGCAGCCAAGGAGTTAACTATGGCTACACCTTC
CDR3 protein: CASSQGVNYGYTF

clone size: few
J gene: TRBJ2-3
D gene: TRBD1
V gene: TRBV10-2
CDR3 DNA: TGCGCCAGCAGTGTCGGGACAGAGAGGTATTTT
CDR3 protein: CASSVGTERYF

clone size: few
J gene: TRBJ1-2
D gene: NA
V gene: TRBV28
CDR3 DNA: TGTGCCAGCAGTCTGCAGGGTTTCGGTGGCTACACCTTC
CDR3 protein: CASSLQGFGGYTF

clone size: once
J gene: TRBJ1-2
D gene: NA
V gene: TRBV28
CDR3 DNA: TGTGCCAGCAGCCCTAGTCGTACTGGCTACACCTTC
CDR3 protein: CASSPSRTGYTF

clone size: NA
J gene: TRBJ1-2
D gene: NA
V gene: TRBV19
CDR3 DNA: TGTGCCAGTAGTATAGTGGAAGGATATGGCTACACCTTC
CDR3 protein: CASSIVEGYGYTF

clone size: few
J gene: TRBJ1-2
D gene: NA
V gene: TRBV10-2
CDR3 DNA: TGCGCCAGCAGTCCTGGACAGAACTATGGCTACACCTTC
CDR3 protein: CASSPGQNYGYTF

clone size: NA
J gene: TRBJ2-7
D gene: TRBD2
V gene: TRBV5-1
CDR3 DNA: TGCGCCAGCAGCTTGGCTGGACTAGCGGGGGCCTACGAGCAGTACTTC
CDR3 protein: CASSLAGLAGAYEQYF

clone size: NA
J gene: TRBJ2-2
D gene: TRBD1
V gene: TRBV2
CDR3 DNA: TGTGCCAGCAGGCGGACAGGGGGGAGGGCCGGGGAGCTGTTTTTT
CDR3 protein: CASRRTGGRAGELFF

clone size: NA
J gene: TRBJ1-1
D gene: NA
V gene: TRBV20-1
CDR3 DNA: TGCAGTGCGGCGTACACTGAAGCTTTCTTT
CDR3 protein: CSAAYTEAFF

clone size: NA
J gene: TRBJ2-1
D gene: TRBD2
V gene: TRBV5-1
CDR3 DNA: TGCGCCAGCAGCCTAACAGCGGGACGGGACGATGAGCAGTTCTTC
CDR3 protein: CASSLTAGRDDEQFF

clone size: NA
J gene: TRBJ1-2
D gene: NA
V gene: TRBV6-6
CDR3 DNA: TGTGCCACCAAAGCTAACTATGGCTACACCTTC
CDR3 protein: CATKANYGYTF

clone size: NA
J gene: TRBJ2-3
D gene: NA
V gene: TRBV9
CDR3 DNA: TGTGCCAGCAGTCCAGGAGATACGCAGTATTTT
CDR3 protein: CASSPGDTQYF

clone size: NA
J gene: TRBJ2-3
D gene: NA
V gene: TRBV5-1
CDR3 DNA: TGCGCCAGCAGCTTGGGGTCCGGGGGCGCATCCACAGATACGCAGTATTTT
CDR3 protein: CASSLGSGGASTDTQYF

clone size: NA
J gene: TRBJ1-1
D gene: NA
V gene: TRBV5-4
CDR3 DNA: TGTGCCAGCAGCCTCGACAGAGGAACTGAAGCTTTCTTT
CDR3 protein: CASSLDRGTEAFF

clone size: once
J gene: TRBJ1-2
D gene: TRBD1
V gene: TRBV10-2
CDR3 DNA: TGCGCCAGCAGTGAGAGCCCCGGACAGGGGCTTGGCTACACCTTC
CDR3 protein: CASSESPGQGLGYTF

clone size: NA
J gene: TRBJ1-2
D gene: TRBD1
V gene: TRBV28
CDR3 DNA: TGTGCCAGCAGTTTTGTCCAGGGGGCGGGCGGCTACACCTTC
CDR3 protein: CASSFVQGAGGYTF

clone size: NA
J gene: TRBJ1-2
D gene: NA
V gene: TRBV7-6
CDR3 DNA: TGTGCCAGCAGCTTACGCGCAGGGGACTATGGCTACACCTTC
CDR3 protein: CASSLRAGDYGYTF

clone size: NA
J gene: TRBJ1-5
D gene: NA
V gene: TRBV9
CDR3 DNA: TGTGCCAGCAGCTTGGGACTGAGTAGCAATCAGCCCCAGCATTTT
CDR3 protein: CASSLGLSSNQPQHF

clone size: NA
J gene: TRBJ1-1
D gene: NA
V gene: TRBV29-1
CDR3 DNA: TGCAGCGCTGGGGCCCTCCCGAACACTGAAGCTTTCTTT
CDR3 protein: CSAGALPNTEAFF

clone size: NA
J gene: TRBJ2-1
D gene: TRBD2
V gene: TRBV7-2
CDR3 DNA: TGTGCCAGCAGCTTAGCGCTGGCGGGGGGAGGGTTCTTC
CDR3 protein: CASSLALAGGGFF

clone size: NA
J gene: TRBJ2-1
D gene: NA
V gene: TRBV6-5
CDR3 DNA: TGTGCCAGCAGTGGTAGTGTGAATGAGCAGTTCTTC
CDR3 protein: CASSGSVNEQFF

clone size: once
J gene: TRBJ1-1
D gene: NA
V gene: TRBV7-3
CDR3 DNA: TGTGCCAGCAGCTTAAATATCGGACACGCCAACACTGAAGCTTTCTTT
CDR3 protein: CASSLNIGHANTEAFF

clone size: once
J gene: TRBJ1-1
D gene: NA
V gene: TRBV6-6
CDR3 DNA: TGTGCCAGCAGCCAAGGGGGTCGCGTAGGTTTCTTT
CDR3 protein: CASSQGGRVGFF

clone size: NA
J gene: TRBJ2-3
D gene: NA
V gene: TRBV29-1
CDR3 DNA: TGCAGCGTTGCCGGGGGAGTCACAGATACGCAGTATTTT
CDR3 protein: CSVAGGVTDTQYF

clone size: NA
J gene: TRBJ1-5
D gene: NA
V gene: TRBV16
CDR3 DNA: TGTGCCAGCAGCGGGACGATCATGAATCAGCCCCAGCATTTT
CDR3 protein: CASSGTIMNQPQHF

clone size: NA
J gene: TRBJ2-1
D gene: NA
V gene: TRBV5-1
CDR3 DNA: TGCGCCAGCAGCCCCCGGACCCTCGGAAATGAGCAGTTCTTC
CDR3 protein: CASSPRTLGNEQFF

clone size: NA
J gene: TRBJ2-5
D gene: NA
V gene: TRBV2
CDR3 DNA: TGTGCCAGCGCCCAGGGGAGAGAGACCCAGTACTTC
CDR3 protein: CASAQGRETQYF

clone size: NA
J gene: TRBJ1-3
D gene: NA
V gene: TRBV6-5
CDR3 DNA: TGTGCCAGCAGCTTAGGATCTGGAAACACCATATATTTT
CDR3 protein: CASSLGSGNTIYF

clone size: NA
J gene: TRBJ2-3
D gene: TRBD1
V gene: TRBV9
CDR3 DNA: TGTGCCAGCTCGTGGACAGGTAGCACAGATACGCAGTATTTT
CDR3 protein: CASSWTGSTDTQYF

clone size: NA
J gene: TRBJ1-4
D gene: NA
V gene: TRBV7-2
CDR3 DNA: TGTGCCAGCAGCTTCGGGACGGATGAAAAACTGTTTTTT
CDR3 protein: CASSFGTDEKLFF

clone size: few
J gene: TRBJ1-4
D gene: NA
V gene: TRBV7-3
CDR3 DNA: TGTGCCAGCATCAACCAAGCTACTGCAACTAATGAAAAACTGTTTTTT
CDR3 protein: CASINQATATNEKLFF

clone size: NA
J gene: TRBJ1-1
D gene: NA
V gene: TRBV6-5
CDR3 DNA: TGTGCCAGCAGTTCTCCCCGGCGGCAGGGAGTTGAAGCTTTCTTT
CDR3 protein: CASSSPRRQGVEAFF

clone size: NA
J gene: TRBJ1-1
D gene: NA
V gene: TRBV11-2
CDR3 DNA: TGTGCCAGCAGCTTAGATGGTCTGCGAGCTTTCTTT
CDR3 protein: CASSLDGLRAFF

clone size: NA
J gene: TRBJ2-1
D gene: TRBD2
V gene: TRBV5-1
CDR3 DNA: TGCGCCAGCAGCTTGGCCCTAGCGGGTCTCAATGAGCAGTTCTTC
CDR3 protein: CASSLALAGLNEQFF

clone size: NA
J gene: TRBJ1-2
D gene: TRBD1
V gene: TRBV18
CDR3 DNA: TGTGCCAGCTCACCACCAAAACAGGGGGCTGGCTACACCTTC
CDR3 protein: CASSPPKQGAGYTF

clone size: NA
J gene: TRBJ2-2
D gene: NA
V gene: TRBV5-1
CDR3 DNA: TGCGCCAGCAGCTTGTACGGGGCCTCGAACACCGGGGAGCTGTTTTTT
CDR3 protein: CASSLYGASNTGELFF

clone size: few
J gene: TRBJ2-1
D gene: TRBD2
V gene: TRBV11-3
CDR3 DNA: TGTGCCAGCAGCTTAGTTGCGGGAGACGAGCAGTTCTTC
CDR3 protein: CASSLVAGDEQFF

clone size: NA
J gene: TRBJ1-5
D gene: NA
V gene: TRBV27
CDR3 DNA: TGTGCCAACCGGACAGCTCTAGGGGCTTATAGCAATCAGCCCCAGCATTTT
CDR3 protein: CANRTALGAYSNQPQHF

clone size: few
J gene: TRBJ2-1
D gene: TRBD1
V gene: TRBV5-4
CDR3 DNA: TGTGCCAGCAGCTTACGGACAGGGTACAATGAGCAGTTCTTC
CDR3 protein: CASSLRTGYNEQFF

clone size: NA
J gene: TRBJ2-4
D gene: NA
V gene: TRBV14
CDR3 DNA: TGTGCCAGCAGCCAAGAACCGAGCGGTCCGGCCAAAAACATTCAGTACTTC
CDR3 protein: CASSQEPSGPAKNIQYF

clone size: NA
J gene: TRBJ2-1
D gene: NA
V gene: TRBV6-6
CDR3 DNA: TGTGCCAGCAGCCCCGGGTGGCGTAATGAGCAGTTCTTC
CDR3 protein: CASSPGWRNEQFF